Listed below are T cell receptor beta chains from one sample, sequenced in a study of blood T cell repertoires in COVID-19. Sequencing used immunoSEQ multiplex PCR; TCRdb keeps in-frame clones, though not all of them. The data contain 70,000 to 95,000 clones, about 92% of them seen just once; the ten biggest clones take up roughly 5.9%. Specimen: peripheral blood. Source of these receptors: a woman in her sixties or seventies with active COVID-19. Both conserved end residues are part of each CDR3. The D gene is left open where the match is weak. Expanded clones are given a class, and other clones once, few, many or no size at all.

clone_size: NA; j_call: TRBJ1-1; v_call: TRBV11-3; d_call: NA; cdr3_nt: TGTGCCAGCAGCTCTAGGGGGATAGAAGCTTTCTTT; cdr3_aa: CASSSRGIEAFF
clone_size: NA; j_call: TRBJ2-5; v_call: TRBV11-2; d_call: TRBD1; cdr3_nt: TGTGCCAGCAGGCAACCTGGGACAGGGGCGGAGACCCAGTACTTC; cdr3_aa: CASRQPGTGAETQYF
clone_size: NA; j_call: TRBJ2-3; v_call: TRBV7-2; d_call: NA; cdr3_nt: TGTGCCAGCAGCTTGATGCAGAGCACAGATACGCAGTATTTT; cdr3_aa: CASSLMQSTDTQYF
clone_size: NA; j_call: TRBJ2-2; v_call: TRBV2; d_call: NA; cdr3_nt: TGTGCCAGCAGGCTAACAGGGCCCGGGGAGCTGTTTTTT; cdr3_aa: CASRLTGPGELFF
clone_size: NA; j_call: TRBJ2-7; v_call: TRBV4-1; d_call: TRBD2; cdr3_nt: TGCGCCAGCAGCCAAGCGTTAGCGGGAGGCTACGAGCAGTACTTC; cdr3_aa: CASSQALAGGYEQYF
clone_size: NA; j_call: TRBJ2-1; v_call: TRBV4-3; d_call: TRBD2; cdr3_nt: TGCGCCAGCAGCCAAGATCGACTAGCGGGGGGGAGTGAGCAGTTCTTC; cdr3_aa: CASSQDRLAGGSEQFF
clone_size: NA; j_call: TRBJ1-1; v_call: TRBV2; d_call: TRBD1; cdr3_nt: TGTGCCAGCAGCGCCACTCGACAGGGGGCTGGCACTGAAGCTTTCTTT; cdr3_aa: CASSATRQGAGTEAFF
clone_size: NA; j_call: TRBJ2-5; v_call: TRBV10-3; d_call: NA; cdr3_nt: TGTGCCATCAGTGAGAGCCAAGCGGGAGAGACCCAGTACTTC; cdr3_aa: CAISESQAGETQYF
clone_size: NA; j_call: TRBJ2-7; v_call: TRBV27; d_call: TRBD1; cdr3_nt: TGTGCCAGCAGCTCGGGGGGACAGGGGGTCCACGAGCAGTACTTC; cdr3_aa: CASSSGGQGVHEQYF
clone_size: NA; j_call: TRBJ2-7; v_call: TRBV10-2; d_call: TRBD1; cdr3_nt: TGCGCCAGCAGTAACAGGGGCCCCTACGAGCAGTACTTC; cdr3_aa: CASSNRGPYEQYF
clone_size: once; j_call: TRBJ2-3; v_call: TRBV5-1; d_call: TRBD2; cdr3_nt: TGCGCCAGCAGCTTGACCGGAACTAGCGGGAGAATTGATACGCAGTATTTT; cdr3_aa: CASSLTGTSGRIDTQYF
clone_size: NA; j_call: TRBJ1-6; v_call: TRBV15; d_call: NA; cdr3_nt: TGTGCCACCAGCAGAGCTGGAGATGGGAATTCACCCCTCCACTTT; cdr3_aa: CATSRAGDGNSPLHF
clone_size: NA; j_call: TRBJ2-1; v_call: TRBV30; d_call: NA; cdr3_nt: TGTGCCTGGAGTGTAGGCGGAAACAATGAGCAGTTCTTC; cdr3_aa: CAWSVGGNNEQFF
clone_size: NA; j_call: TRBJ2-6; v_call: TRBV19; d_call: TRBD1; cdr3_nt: TGTGCCAGTAAGGGACAGGGGGCCGGGGCCAACGTCCTGACTTTC; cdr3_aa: CASKGQGAGANVLTF
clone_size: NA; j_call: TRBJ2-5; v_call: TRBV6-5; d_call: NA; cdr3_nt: TGTGCCAGCGTTGTCGGCCCATCAGCGGCCCAGTACTTC; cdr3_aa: CASVVGPSAAQYF
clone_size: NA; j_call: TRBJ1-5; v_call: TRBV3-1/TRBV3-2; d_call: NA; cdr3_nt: TGTGCCAGCAGCCAGCGGGAAGGCAATCAGCCCCAGCATTTT; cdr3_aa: CASSQREGNQPQHF
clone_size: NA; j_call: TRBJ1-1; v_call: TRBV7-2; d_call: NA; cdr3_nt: TGTGCCAGCAGCTCGGGACAGAACACTGAAGCTTTCTTT; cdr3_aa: CASSSGQNTEAFF
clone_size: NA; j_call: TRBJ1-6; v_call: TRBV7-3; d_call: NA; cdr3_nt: TGTGCCAGCAGCCCGCGGGGGTGGGGTAGTAATTCACCCCTCCACTTT; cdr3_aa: CASSPRGWGSNSPLHF
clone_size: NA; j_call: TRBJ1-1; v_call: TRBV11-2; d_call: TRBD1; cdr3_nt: TGTGCCAGCAGGCGGACAGGGGGGAAGGCTTTCTTT; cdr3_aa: CASRRTGGKAFF
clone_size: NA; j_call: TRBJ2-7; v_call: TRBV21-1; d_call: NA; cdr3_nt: TGTGCCAGCAGCAAAGAGGGGTTTTCCTACGAGCAGTACTTC; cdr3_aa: CASSKEGFSYEQYF
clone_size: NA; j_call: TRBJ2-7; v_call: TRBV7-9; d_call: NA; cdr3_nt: TGTGCCAGCAGGGGCCCTTCGGGAATATACGAGCAGTACTTC; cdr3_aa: CASRGPSGIYEQYF
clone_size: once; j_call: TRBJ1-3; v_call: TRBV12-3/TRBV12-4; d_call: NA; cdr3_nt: TGTGCCAGCAGCCTCCCTGGAAACACCATATATTTT; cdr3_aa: CASSLPGNTIYF
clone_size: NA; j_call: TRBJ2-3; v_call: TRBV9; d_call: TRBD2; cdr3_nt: TGTGCCAGCACTAGCGGGGGGCCGGGGGATACGCAGTATTTT; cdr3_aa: CASTSGGPGDTQYF
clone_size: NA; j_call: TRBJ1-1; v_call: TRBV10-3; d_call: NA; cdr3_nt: TGTGCCATCAGTCCGGGACAAATGAACACTGAAGCTTTCTTT; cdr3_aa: CAISPGQMNTEAFF
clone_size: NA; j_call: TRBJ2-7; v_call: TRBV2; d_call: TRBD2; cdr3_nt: TGTGCCAGCAGCGGGGGGGGGCTCTACGAGCAGTACTTC; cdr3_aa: CASSGGGLYEQYF
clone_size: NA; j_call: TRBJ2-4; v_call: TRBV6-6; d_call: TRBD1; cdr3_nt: TGTGCCAGCAGTCGGACAGGGGACCAAAACATTCAGTACTTC; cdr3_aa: CASSRTGDQNIQYF
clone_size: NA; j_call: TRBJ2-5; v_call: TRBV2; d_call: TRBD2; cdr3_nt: TGTGCCAGCAGTGAGTCATTGGCGGGAGTCGGAGAGACCCAGTACTTC; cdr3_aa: CASSESLAGVGETQYF
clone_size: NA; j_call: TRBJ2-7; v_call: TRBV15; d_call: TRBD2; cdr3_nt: TGTGCCACCAGCAGAGATCCCTCATCGCCCTCGACTAGCCCCTCCTACGAGCAGTACTTC; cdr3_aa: CATSRDPSSPSTSPSYEQYF
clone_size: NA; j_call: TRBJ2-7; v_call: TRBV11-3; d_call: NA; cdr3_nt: TGTGCCAGCAGCTCCAATAAACAGGGCTACGAGCAGTACTTC; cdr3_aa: CASSSNKQGYEQYF
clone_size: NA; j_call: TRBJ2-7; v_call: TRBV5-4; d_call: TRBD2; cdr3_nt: TGTGCCAGCAGCTTGGCCTGGGGGGGAGGAGGCTACGAGCAGTACTTC; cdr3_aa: CASSLAWGGGGYEQYF
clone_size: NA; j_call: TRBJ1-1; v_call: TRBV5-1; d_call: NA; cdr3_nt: TGCGCCAGCAGCCTTGGGGCCGGACCTGAAGGCACTGAAGCTTTCTTT; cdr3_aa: CASSLGAGPEGTEAFF